This TCR beta chain derives from a study of T-cell memory formation after mild COVID-19 (dated by TCRdb to the early 2020s). Concerning the study at large: Most TCR sequence clusters were specific to one of the two donors. T-cell clones expanding and contracting after mild COVID-19 in two donors were tracked by longitudinal TCRalpha and TCRbeta repertoire sequencing. The cohort comprised two young, previously healthy adult volunteers, one female and one male. The research as a whole found: The second-wave clones that peaked on day 37 were not confirmed to be SARS-CoV-2 specific. Contracting CD4+ clones were found mainly in CM and EM memory subsets, while CD8+ clones were enriched in EMRA. Some responding clones were found in pre-infection memory, which suggests that pre-existing cross-reactive memory T cells took part in the SARS-CoV-2 response. Clones that contracted from day 15 to 85 showed balanced CD4/CD8 phenotypes, whereas a second wave of clones that expanded from day 15 to 37 leaned towards CD4+. Only a couple of mild cases were covered in the study, and larger cohorts including severe cases with pre-infection samples were considered necessary.

PBMCs were isolated by Ficoll-Paque density gradient centrifugation. Points on this clonotype: Its cognate antigen has yet to be identified. Base-call qualities are not available, and no considerably larger clone is one nucleotide away.

The sequencer was an Illumina NovaSeq 6000. TCRalpha and TCRbeta cDNA libraries were built by 5'RACE with constant-segment primers, adding sample barcodes and unique molecular identifiers. RNA was extracted from every sample with Trizol reagent. The libraries were amplified in two PCR steps, and the second step added a second sample barcode and Illumina TruSeq adapters. Libraries were sequenced on an Illumina NovaSeq with 2 x 150 bp paired-end reads. The study's processing was this. Reads were demultiplexed and collapsed into UMI-guided consensus sequences with migec v1.2.7. Using mixcr v2.1.11, the UMI consensuses were aligned to TRA and TRB V and J templates and assembled into clonotypes. A clonotype was counted as expanded or contracted only if both edgeR and NoisET called the change significant, with noise models trained on biological replicates. For edgeR calls, the thresholds were a false discovery rate-adjusted p below 0.01 and a log2 fold-change of 1. PCA with hierarchical clustering of max-normalized trajectories of the 1000 most abundant clonotypes was used as exploratory dynamics analysis. Each responding clone was given a CD4 or CD8 phenotype based on the CD4+ and CD8+ repertoires, which had been sequenced separately. TCRdb itself trimmed the public reads at Q25 with fastp, ran MiXCR and retained productive beta chains. Each CDR3 protein appears once, grouped with its most common genes and DNA. The V and J calls were determined by TCRdb, not by the authors. The sample table records about 560,000 distinct CDR3 sequences; less than 25% of these occur just once. The ten largest clonotypes hold roughly 8.3% of the sample.

Per the germline V gene (reference sequence), MNHEY is the CDR1 and SMNVEV is the CDR2. Measured from the cysteine to the phenylalanine, the CDR3 is 11 residues long. Just CDR3 DNA is preserved here, 33 bases in frame from base 1. Between the V and J ends, shortened by 9 bases and 5 bases respectively, the junction contains 10 bases. The TCR comes from an adult woman who had mild COVID-19 (a few samples of this study predate the infection). The sample titles of this study are shuffled in the database, so cell type and time point are left out; the donor was told from shared clones. Sample: PBMCs or a T cell subset sorted from them (not recorded which). Recombination linked TRBV27 to TRBJ1-1; no D gene is confidently identified. The DNA sequence is as follows: TGTGCCAGATCAGGAGAAACTGAAGCTTTCTTT. The translation is CARSGETEAFF.